This TCR beta chain came from a study of shared clonotypes between healthy human individuals. General study findings and limits: The low donor count limited represented genetic and exposure-history diversity. The naive CD4 repertoires of a few donors were compared, and roughly 5% of clonotypes were shared.

Clones were sequenced by immunoSEQ multiplex PCR, and TCRdb holds only the in-frame ones, with some missing. The sample has about 1 million clones, approximately 68% seen once. A note on this clone: What it recognizes is unknown.

This CDR3 is built from 16 residues. In germline, CDR1 is SGDLS, CDR2 YYNGEE. With V trimmed by 0 bases and J by 4 bases, 7 bases remained unmatched. The sample comprised memory CD4+ T cells sorted from blood. Stated subset: CD45RA-negative fraction. V and J are TRBV9 and TRBJ2-7; TRBD2 agrees at 10 bases. The source of this sequence is a man aged 18 to 29 in good health. The CDR3 nucleotides are TGTGCCAGCAGCGTAGCTAGCGGGGGACCGGGTTACGAGCAGTACTTC. Translation: CASSVASGGPGYEQYF.